These 22 T cell receptor beta chains were all obtained from the same sample, sequenced in a study of shared clonotypes between healthy human individuals. TCRdb keeps only in-frame clones here, not all; method: immunoSEQ multiplex PCR. The table records about 500,000 clones, approximately 80% of them present only once. The specimen was PBMCs. These receptors all come from a middle-aged woman in good health. Some clones in this sample may be carry-over from other donors' samples.

The CDR3 sequence is CASSLGQNPYEQYF. The DNA for the CDR3 is TGTGCCAGCAGCTTGGGCCAGAACCCCTACGAGCAGTACTTC. V gene TRBV5-4 combines with J gene TRBJ2-7; no clear D. Between the trimmed V and J ends, which lost 0 bases and 2 bases, there was a span of 9 bases. Germline values: CDR1 SGHNT, CDR2 YYREEE (reference sequence). CDR3 size: 14 residues.

Concerning this clone itself: A much larger clone is a single base away; this may be a read error. The identical CDR3 is also encoded by other nucleotide sequences in the sample. The V and J genes are TRBV5-4 and TRBJ2-3, with D maybe TRBD2 (5 bases). Germline loops: CDR1 SGHNT, CDR2 YYREEE (reference sequence). The length of the CDR3 is 13 residues. CDR3 DNA: TGTGCCAGCAGCTCATCGGGAACAGATACACAGTATTTT. Its protein is CASSSSGTDTQYF.

The chain is built from TRBV10-3 and TRBJ2-2, with unresolved D. Germline V gene lookup returns CDR1 ENHRY and CDR2 SYGVKD. The germline V and J ends were trimmed by 2 bases and 3 bases, with 7 bases remaining between them. The CDR3 covers 14 residues. The CDR3 sequence: CAISEAADTGELFF. As DNA, the CDR3 is TGTGCCATCAGTGAGGCCGCAGACACCGGGGAGCTGTTTTTT.

The chain employs TRBV7-3 and TRBJ2-3, with 10 bases aligning to TRBD2. The V and J ends lost 5 bases and 5 bases, in that order; junction bases with no gene match: 7. Germline V gene data show CDR1 as SGHTA and CDR2 as FQGTGA. This CDR3 has 15 amino acids. CDR3 coding DNA: TGTGCCAGCAGCCGATCTAGCGGGAGACGAGATACGCAGTATTTT. Residues: CASSRSSGRRDTQYF.

The chain links TRBV11-3 to TRBJ2-5, with D perhaps matching TRBD2 (7 bases). The CDR3 has 15 residues. Germline V lookup: CDR1 SGHNT, CDR2 YENEEA. The V and J ends lost 1 base and 3 bases respectively, with 12 bases between them. Here the CDR3 reads CASSLGGLAEETQYF. The CDR3 DNA reads TGTGCCAGCAGCTTAGGGGGGCTAGCGGAAGAGACCCAGTACTTC.

This clone came up once. The V and J genes are TRBV6-6 and TRBJ2-1; the D gene is possibly TRBD1 (5 bases). Trimming shortened V by 2 bases and J by 8 bases, and 10 bases separated the two germline ends. The CDR3 covers 13 residues. Germline lookup yields CDR1 MNHNY and CDR2 SVGAGI (reference sequence). CDR3 in amino acids: CASSYQGSDEQFF. The CDR3 nucleotides are TGTGCCAGCAGTTACCAGGGATCTGATGAGCAGTTCTTC.

This chain joins TRBV27 and TRBJ2-2, with 7 bases that match TRBD2. Germline CDR1 reads MNHEY; CDR2 reads SMNVEV (reference sequence). CDR3 length equals 13 residues. The V and J ends lost 8 bases and 1 base, in that order; junction bases with no gene match: 1. In DNA, the CDR3 is TGTGCCAGCGCTAGCGGGAACACCGGGGAGCTGTTTTTT. Translating gives CASASGNTGELFF.

The chain is built from TRBV28 and TRBJ2-7, with 10 bases matching TRBD1. Germline V gene lookup returns CDR1 MDHEN and CDR2 SYDVKM. The CDR3 is made up of 14 amino acids. Trimming removed 3 bases from V and 7 bases from J; junction bases left unmatched: 6. The CDR3 sequence: CASSLRQGAKEQYF. The CDR3 DNA is TGTGCCAGCAGTTTGAGACAGGGGGCGAAGGAGCAGTACTTC.

A remark on this clone: This sequence may be a read error, since a much larger clone differs from it by one base. Other DNA sequences in the same sample also yield this CDR3. The gene calls are TRBV5-1 and TRBJ2-2; TRBD1 is a possible D gene (5 bases). Trimming left V 4 bases short and J 2 bases short, with 12 bases between. The CDR3 has 15 amino acids. Per the germline V gene, CDR1 is SGHRS and CDR2 is YFSETQ. For the CDR3, the DNA is TGCGCCAGCAGCCCCGACAGAACTAACACCGGGGAGCTGTTTTTT. Translation gives CASSPDRTNTGELFF.

This chain joins TRBV27 and TRBJ2-2; no reliable D call. V gave up 9 bases and J gave up 6 bases, with 14 bases separating them. The CDR3 covers 13 residues. Germline V lookup: CDR1 MNHEY, CDR2 SMNVEV (reference sequence). The CDR3 DNA sequence: TGTGCCAGACGGTCGGGTTTCCCCGGGGAGCTGTTTTTT. Its protein is CARRSGFPGELFF.

The rearrangement links TRBV7-2 to TRBJ2-1, with TRBD2 as a possible D gene (6 bases). There are 14 residues in the CDR3. The V gene lost 0 bases and the J gene lost 10 bases, with 13 bases spanning the gap. Looked up from germline, CDR1 is SGHTA and CDR2 is FQGNSA. Here the CDR3 reads CASSLATSSEEQFF. CDR3 DNA: TGTGCCAGCAGCTTAGCTACCTCTAGCGAAGAGCAGTTCTTC.

The V and J genes are TRBV28 and TRBJ2-1; 11 bases map to TRBD2. The CDR3 is 22 residues long. CDR1 is MDHEN and CDR2 is SYDVKM in the germline V gene. The ends lost 10 bases at V and 3 bases at J; junction bases unmatched: 29. The DNA for the CDR3 is TGTGCCACTCGAAAGCCCCCCCGAGATAGCGGGAGGGCCCCGAGATACTACAATGAGCAGTTCTTC. Amino acids: CATRKPPRDSGRAPRYYNEQFF.

The chain uses TRBV21-1 and TRBJ2-7; the table's D call of TRBD1 was not tested on the DNA. TRBV21-1 is noted as a pseudogene. The CDR3 contains 14 residues. The CDR3 nucleotides are TGTGCCAGCAGCAATCCGGACAGGGGCTACGAGCAGTACTTC. This codes for CASSNPDRGYEQYF.

J is TRBJ1-2 and V is TRBV6-5, with a tentative D call TRBD1 (5 bases). Germline CDR1 MNHEY, CDR2 SVGAGI. The ends were cut back, 2 bases at V and 6 bases at J, with 13 bases in the middle. This CDR3 is 14 amino acids long. CDR3 coding DNA: TGTGCCAGCAGTTACGACCCAAGGGGCGATGGCTACACCTTC. Its protein product is CASSYDPRGDGYTF.

The genes are TRBV11-3 and TRBJ2-7; 11 bases line up with TRBD2. CDR1 and CDR2 from the germline V gene are SGHNT and YENEEA. This CDR3 contains 16 residues. The V segment lost 3 bases and the J segment 3 bases; nucleotides outside the gene matches: 7. The CDR3 nucleotides read TGTGCCAGCAGCTTCCCTTCCGGGACTAGCGGCTACGAGCAGTACTTC. It specifies CASSFPSGTSGYEQYF.

The chain uses TRBV19 and TRBJ2-5; D tentatively fits TRBD1 or TRBD2 (5 bases each). Deletions cut 4 bases from V and 2 bases from J, with 8 bases between. The germline gives CDR1 LNHDA, CDR2 SQIVND (reference sequence). This CDR3 contains 13 residues. CDR3 sequence: CASSRGVQETQYF. DNA for the CDR3: TGTGCCAGTAGTAGAGGGGTTCAAGAGACCCAGTACTTC.

V usage is TRBV5-4 and J usage is TRBJ2-7, with 10 bases fitting TRBD1. This CDR3 is 15 amino acids long. V shed 2 bases, J shed 0 bases, and the junction held 2 bases outside the gene matches. The V gene's germline CDR1 is SGHNT and CDR2 YYREEE (reference sequence). The CDR3 is CASSFWDRGSYEQYF. DNA for the CDR3: TGTGCCAGCAGCTTTTGGGACAGGGGCTCCTACGAGCAGTACTTC.

For this clone: This may be a read error: a much more frequent sequence differs by one nucleotide. The chain couples TRBV6-5 to TRBJ2-2, with D perhaps being TRBD1 or TRBD2 (6 bases each). The V gene's germline CDR1 is MNHEY and CDR2 SVGAGI. The CDR3 runs 13 residues. The CDR3 DNA is TGTGCCAGCAGCCGGGACATCACCGGGGGGCTGTTTTTT. Protein product: CASSRDITGGLFF.

The chain is built from TRBV20-1 and TRBJ1-1; the D is unclear. The germline V and J ends were trimmed by 0 bases and 10 bases, with 9 bases remaining between them. This CDR3 region has 11 residues. CDR1 is DFQATT and CDR2 is SNEGSKA in the germline V gene (reference sequence). The chain's CDR3 is CSARDYVGAFF. CDR3 bases: TGCAGTGCTAGAGATTACGTTGGAGCTTTCTTT.

The CDR3 sequence is CASRPRDITNYGYTF. The CDR3 DNA reads TGTGCCAGCAGACCCCGGGACATAACTAACTATGGCTACACCTTC. J is TRBJ1-2 and V is TRBV6-1; a possible D gene is TRBD1 (6 bases). Per germline, CDR1 MNHNS and CDR2 SASEGT. The V end was cut by 6 bases, the J end by 0 bases, with 14 bases between. The CDR3 runs to 15 residues.

The chain carries TRBV2 and TRBJ2-1, with D tentatively TRBD1 or TRBD2 (5 bases each). The CDR3 spans 15 residues. Looked up from germline, CDR1 is SNHLY and CDR2 is FYNNEI. V lost 6 bases and J 4 bases, leaving 16 bases between the germline ends. This CDR3 reads CASRSGTLIYNEQFF. DNA for the CDR3: TGTGCCAGCAGATCCGGGACCTTAATATACAATGAGCAGTTCTTC.

The chain recombines TRBV27 with TRBJ1-5; TRBD1 agrees at 8 bases. Germline-derived CDR1 and CDR2 are MNHEY and SMNVEV (reference sequence). The ends lost 2 bases at V and 6 bases at J; junction bases unmatched: 3. This CDR3 has 14 amino acids. The CDR3: CASSLDRGRQPQHF. For the CDR3, the DNA is TGTGCCAGCAGTTTAGACAGGGGCCGTCAGCCCCAGCATTTT.